The entry that follows covers one TCR beta chain sequence. The entry originates in a study of blood T cell repertoires in COVID-19. Study context: PBMCs, B-cell-depleted T cells, or T cells were the source of the cDNA or gDNA that made up the material.

Sequenced by immunoSEQ multiplex PCR; TCRdb stores in-frame clones only, minus some. The data show around 260,000 clones, under 85% seen once. The germline CDR1 and CDR2 sequences are MGHDK and SYGVNS. V was pared by 1 base and J by 5 bases, with 9 bases between. The CDR3 contains 14 residues. The chain has TRBV25-1 and TRBJ1-5; D remains ambiguous. The clonotype comes from a human donor with COVID-19, enrolled during active disease. The donor label of this sample is uncertain. Material for sequencing was peripheral blood. In nucleotides, the CDR3 is TGTGCCAGCAGTGAATCCGGGGTAGATCAGCCCCAGCATTTT. Its protein is CASSESGVDQPQHF.